This entry describes one TCR beta chain. The data stem from a study of blood T cell repertoires in COVID-19. Across the whole study: Donors in the United States, Italy and Spain gave samples during acute or convalescent COVID-19. The cDNA or gDNA used as material had been derived from T cells, B-cell-depleted T cells, or PBMCs.

In the original analysis: Amplifying reference gene primers gave estimates of nucleated cell counts. Here immunoSEQ multiplex PCR was the method, and the copy in TCRdb shows in-frame clones only, minus some. The V and J calls and clone size come from that table; D and trimming were worked out from the DNA. The table records 250,000 or so clones, almost 90% of them present only once. Trimming shortened V by 3 bases and J by 4 bases, and 12 bases separated the two germline ends. The CDR3 consists of 14 residues. Germline assignment: CDR1 SEHNR and CDR2 FQNEAQ (reference sequence). This receptor was obtained from a woman aged 60 to 75 with acute or convalescent COVID-19. Sequencing was performed on peripheral blood. The rearrangement links TRBV7-9 to TRBJ1-2; D is possibly TRBD1 (5 bases). CDR3 region: CASSFEGRGYGYTF. The DNA for the CDR3 is TGTGCCAGCAGCTTCGAAGGAAGGGGCTATGGCTACACCTTC.